Sequencing of this T cell receptor (beta chain) was carried out in a study of T-cell reconstitution after alpha-beta-depleted transplantation in children. Study-wide results and caveats: Surviving thymic progenitors and recipient T cells were the source of high TCRbeta diversity at day 60 in some patients. Where alpha-beta T cells came from about two months after transplant was reportedly several hundred expanded graft clones. Counts and diversity of T cells one year after transplant came mostly from newly produced T cells.

The sample holds many counts of this clonotype. No antigen is known for it. Germline CDR1 reads SGHRS; CDR2 reads YFSETQ. The CDR3 spans 17 residues. V shed 0 bases and J 6 bases; nucleotides not matched to a gene: 10. Unique molecular identifiers were incorporated into the prepared TCRbeta library. TCRdb used MiXCR to reprocess the PCR reads, holding one entry per CDR3 protein. The sample carries 670,000 or so distinct CDR3 sequences, around 12% recorded once. V is TRBV5-1 and J is TRBJ2-1, with 9 bases aligning to TRBD2. The source of this sequence is a girl aged 2 to 10 with congenital amegakaryocytic thrombocytopenia, due to receive a stem cell transplant. Material: PBMCs, obtained before TCRalphabeta/CD19-depleted stem cell transplant. CDR3 sequence reads: CASSLAPGLAGGNEQFF. The CDR3 DNA reads TGCGCCAGCAGCTTGGCCCCGGGACTAGCAGGAGGCAATGAGCAGTTCTTC.